Below, 10 T cell receptor beta chains from the same sample are listed, as sequenced in a study of blood T cell repertoires in COVID-19. Here immunoSEQ multiplex PCR was the method, and the copy in TCRdb shows in-frame clones only, minus some. The sample lists 300,000 to 350,000 clones, approximately 85% occurring once. The specimen was PBMCs or T cells enriched from blood (not recorded which). These receptors were collected from a man aged 30 to 39 who had recovered from COVID-19.

The J gene is TRBJ2-7, the V gene TRBV19, with D perhaps matching TRBD1 (6 bases). Looked up from germline, CDR1 is LNHDA and CDR2 is SQIVND (reference sequence). The CDR3 has 14 amino acids. Trimming removed 5 bases at V and 2 bases at J, with 13 bases between. The CDR3 spells CASSFWGPTYEQYF. The DNA for the CDR3 is TGTGCCAGTAGTTTCTGGGGGCCTACCTACGAGCAGTACTTC.

The V gene is TRBV5-1, the J gene TRBJ1-2; D remains ambiguous. The germline CDR1 and CDR2 sequences are SGHRS and YFSETQ. CDR3 size: 13 residues. Trimming shortened V by 4 bases and J by 3 bases, and 10 bases separated the two germline ends. The CDR3 is CASSRSRDYGYTF. Written as DNA, the CDR3 is TGCGCCAGCAGCAGGAGTCGGGACTATGGCTACACCTTC. The whole variable domain, remainder taken from reference TRBV5-1 and TRBJ1-2, is KAGVTQTPRYLIKTRGQQVTLSCSPISGHRSVSWYQQTPGQGLQFLFEYFSETQRNKGNFPGRFSGRQFSNSRSEMNVSTLELGDSALYLCASSRSRDYGYTFGSGTRLTVV.

V gene TRBV4-3 combines with J gene TRBJ1-6; 7 bases fit TRBD1. Germline CDR1 and CDR2: LGHNA and YSLEER. Unmatched junction bases numbered 18, after V lost 6 bases and J lost 7 bases. The CDR3 runs to 18 residues. The CDR3 DNA reads as TGCGCCAGCAGACACTCCGTGGCGCGGACAGGAGAAAATTCACCCCTCCACTTT. Translating gives CASRHSVARTGENSPLHF.

This clone was seen just once. The V and J genes are TRBV9 and TRBJ1-2, with TRBD1 matching over 10 bases. The CDR3 consists of 16 residues. The germline V gene encodes CDR1 SGDLS and CDR2 YYNGEE. Losses at the gene ends were 3 bases for V and 4 bases for J; bases not matched to a gene: 9. The CDR3 nucleotides read TGTGCCAGCAGCGCCCAGAGGACAGGGGGAGGCTATGGCTACACCTTC. Translation: CASSAQRTGGGYGYTF.

The CDR3 sequence is CASSLGVGQGSTQYF. Here the CDR3 DNA reads TGTGCCAGCAGCCTGGGTGTGGGACAGGGGTCGACCCAGTACTTC. V and J are TRBV5-6 and TRBJ2-5; 10 nucleotides align to TRBD1. CDR1 is SGHDT, CDR2 YYEEEE, per germline. The CDR3 has 15 residues. Unmatched junction bases numbered 10, after V lost 4 bases and J lost 7 bases.

The chain couples TRBV10-3 to TRBJ2-2, with no clear D. This CDR3 is built from 13 residues. Trimming shortened V by 10 bases and J by 7 bases, and 16 bases separated the two germline ends. The germline gives CDR1 ENHRY, CDR2 SYGVKD. The CDR3 bases are TGTGCCACCCGGCCCGATGGAGACGGGGAGCTGTTTTTT. It translates to CATRPDGDGELFF.

This chain joins TRBV14 and TRBJ1-2, with TRBD1 matching 7 bases. The CDR3 sequence is 15 residues long. The trim removed 6 bases at V and 3 bases at J, leaving 10 bases unmatched. Germline V gives CDR1 SGHDN, CDR2 FVKESK. CDR3: CASSPRGQHDYGYTF. DNA of the CDR3: TGTGCCAGCAGTCCCAGGGGACAGCACGACTATGGCTACACCTTC.

V usage is TRBV7-3 and J usage is TRBJ1-1, with D perhaps matching TRBD1 (5 bases). The ends were cut back, 1 base at V and 4 bases at J, with 16 bases in the middle. The CDR3 is 16 residues long. Germline V gene lookup returns CDR1 SGHTA and CDR2 FQGTGA. In DNA form, the CDR3 reads TGTGCCAGCAGCTTAAGATCCGGGGGTTCGCGCACTGAAGCTTTCTTT. It encodes CASSLRSGGSRTEAFF.

The CDR3 region has the DNA TGCGCCAGCAGCCGAGGTGCGGCCACCGGGGAGCTGTTTTTT. Translating gives CASSRGAATGELFF. The V call is TRBV4-1, the J call TRBJ2-2; D is uncertain. CDR3 length equals 14 residues. V shed 4 bases and J shed 4 bases, with 10 bases lying between them. The germline V gene has CDR1 MGHRA and CDR2 YSYEKL.

V and J are TRBV2 and TRBJ1-1, with 8 positions matching TRBD1. J lost 3 bases, V lost 5 bases, and 11 bases had no gene match. Germline CDR1 and CDR2: SNHLY and FYNNEI. The CDR3 consists of 16 residues. The CDR3 here is CASSFPGGLVDTEAFF. In DNA, the CDR3 is TGTGCCAGCAGTTTTCCAGGGGGCCTGGTCGACACTGAAGCTTTCTTT.